This T cell receptor (beta chain) comes out of a study of blood T cell repertoires in COVID-19. As for the study in general: Acute-phase and convalescent COVID-19 samples originated in the United States, Italy and Spain. Sample material is recorded as cDNA or gDNA derived from T cells, B-cell-depleted T cells, or PBMCs.

This CDR3 is 13 amino acids long. The junction had 8 bases not matched to a gene; V was cut back by 7 bases and J by 8 bases. The germline V gene encodes CDR1 ENHRY and CDR2 SYGVKD. Original methodology: Estimates of nucleated cell counts were drawn from the amplification of reference gene primers. Here immunoSEQ multiplex PCR was the method, and the copy in TCRdb shows in-frame clones only, minus some. D and trimming were read from the DNA, whereas the V and J calls and clone size are those reported in that table. The table records some 140,000 clones, about 90% of them present only once. The TCR was taken from a man in his fifties with acute or convalescent COVID-19. Sequencing was carried out using peripheral blood. The chain joins TRBV10-3 to TRBJ1-1, with TRBD1 matching 9 bases. The CDR3 sequence: CAINRDRVEEAFF. The CDR3 nucleotides are TGTGCCATCAACCGGGACAGGGTGGAGGAAGCTTTCTTT.